One and the same sample provided the 7 T cell receptor beta chains below, sequenced in a study of OX40 agonist ivuxolimab in advanced cancers. The assay was immunoSEQ multiplex PCR, and TCRdb's table has in-frame clones only and misses some. This table holds 25,000 to 30,000 clones, approximately 88% found once. The sequences come from CD4+ or CD8+ T cells sorted from blood, collected in a trial of the OX40 agonist ivuxolimab. Every receptor here comes from an adult with an advanced solid tumor such as melanoma, head and neck, liver or kidney cancer.

The chain joins TRBV7-2 to TRBJ2-5, with 9 bases that match TRBD2. Gene TRBJ2-7 matches the end of the DNA better, so the J call may be wrong. The CDR3 covers 17 residues. Per the germline V gene, CDR1 is SGHTA and CDR2 is FQGNSA. CDR3 amino acids: CASSPRGGSGSSYEQYF. The CDR3 DNA follows: TGTGCCAGCAGCCCCCGGGGCGGTAGCGGGAGTTCCTACGAGCAGTACTTC.

The genes are TRBV9 and TRBJ2-7; no firm D call. The germline V and J ends were trimmed by 0 bases and 3 bases, with 7 bases remaining between them. CDR1 and CDR2 from the germline V gene are SGDLS and YYNGEE. The CDR3 sequence is 13 residues long. CDR3 DNA: TGTGCCAGCAGCGTAGGGGAACACTACGAGCAGTACTTC. It yields the protein CASSVGEHYEQYF.

The chain is built from TRBV29-1 and TRBJ2-5; D may be TRBD1 or TRBD2 (6 bases each). Germline loops: CDR1 SQVTM, CDR2 ANQGSEA. This CDR3 comprises 15 residues. The ends were cut back, 7 bases at V and 1 base at J, with 19 bases in the middle. The CDR3 nucleotides are TGCAGCGGATTCGGACAACCGGGGGCCCAAGAGACCCAGTACTTC. Encoded protein: CSGFGQPGAQETQYF.

This clone occurred a few times. The chain combines TRBV11-3 with TRBJ2-7, with 8 bases aligning to TRBD2. Trimming at V came to 5 bases and at J to 2 bases, leaving 8 bases not matched to a gene. CDR3 size: 15 residues. Germline V gene lookup returns CDR1 SGHNT and CDR2 YENEEA. The CDR3 protein is CASSPVVRGAYEQYF. As DNA, the CDR3 is TGTGCCAGCAGCCCAGTCGTGCGGGGGGCCTACGAGCAGTACTTC.

The chain uses TRBV27 and TRBJ2-5; 7 bases are a match to TRBD2. The J call may not be correct, given that the DNA end is closer to TRBJ2-7. The CDR3 is 16 residues long. Germline V gene sequence: CDR1 MNHEY, CDR2 SMNVEV (reference sequence). CDR3 sequence: CASSLLSGGSSYEQYF. The CDR3 DNA reads TGTGCCAGCAGTCTACTTAGTGGCGGGAGCTCCTACGAGCAGTACTTC.

The V call is TRBV9, the J call TRBJ2-5; D perhaps matches TRBD2 (6 bases). Trimming cost V 3 bases and J 5 bases, with 20 bases left between them. Germline loops: CDR1 SGDLS, CDR2 YYNGEE. This CDR3 spans 16 amino acids. DNA of the CDR3: TGTGCCAGCAGCGCCCCCGGGAGCGCTCCTGGGGAGACCCAGTACTTC. Protein: CASSAPGSAPGETQYF.

The J gene is TRBJ2-1, the V gene TRBV19; 10 bases are a match to TRBD2. V was clipped by 5 bases and J by 4 bases; unmatched bases: 8. The germline V gene encodes CDR1 LNHDA and CDR2 SQIVND (reference sequence). The CDR3 has 16 residues. The CDR3 nucleotides read TGTGCCAGTAGTTTCTTGACTAGCGGGTATTACAATGAGCAGTTCTTC. This gives the protein CASSFLTSGYYNEQFF. The full variable domain, rest sourced from reference TRBV19 and TRBJ2-1, is DGGITQSPKYLFRKEGQNVTLSCEQNLNHDAMYWYRQDPGQGLRLIYYSQIVNDFQKGDIAEGYSVSREKKESFPLTVTSAQKNPTAFYLCASSFLTSGYYNEQFFGPGTRLTVL.